This TCR beta chain was documented in a study of blood T cell repertoires in COVID-19. Study-wide background: Sites in the United States, Italy and Spain provided acute and convalescent COVID-19 samples. The analysed material was cDNA or gDNA that came from T cells, B-cell-depleted T cells, or PBMCs.

The CDR3 length is 16 residues. Germline CDR1 reads SGHAT; CDR2 reads FQDESV (reference sequence). Trimming took 5 bases from V and 4 from J; bases not matched to a gene: 6. In the original analysis: The authors estimated nucleated cell counts from reference gene primer amplification. Generated by immunoSEQ multiplex PCR, the TCRdb table keeps only in-frame clones and is missing some. The DNA was the basis for D and trimming; V, J and clone size are from that table. Of some 180,000 clones listed, roughly four fifths are singletons. The Seattle patients joined while their infection was active and were tracked longitudinally afterward.

The origin of this receptor is a woman of 80 years or more with COVID-19, enrolled during active disease. The sample comprised peripheral blood. The chain uses TRBV11-1 and TRBJ2-3; 13 nucleotides match TRBD2. The CDR3 DNA sequence: TGTGCCAGCAGCCCCGGGACTAGCGGGGTGTCAGATACGCAGTATTTT. It translates to CASSPGTSGVSDTQYF.